This T cell receptor beta chain originates from a study of blood T cell repertoires in COVID-19. Study in general: Both acute and convalescent COVID-19 samples were obtained from the United States, Italy and Spain. T cells, B-cell-depleted T cells, or PBMCs supplied cDNA or gDNA.

The repertoire was sequenced with immunoSEQ multiplex PCR; TCRdb's copy has only in-frame clones and lacks some. The sample consists of around 60,000 clones, over 75% of them appearing once. The germline V gene encodes CDR1 LGHNA and CDR2 YNFKEQ. J was trimmed by 1 base and V by 2 bases; bases with no gene match: 10. The CDR3 runs to 18 residues. The rearrangement uses TRBV4-2 and TRBJ2-7; 11 bases are shared with TRBD2. This TCR was recovered from an older man with acute or convalescent COVID-19. The sequenced sample was peripheral blood. CDR3 bases: TGTGCCAGCAGCCAATCTCCTAGCGGGGGGCCCCAGTCCTACGAGCAGTACTTC. This sequence encodes CASSQSPSGGPQSYEQYF.